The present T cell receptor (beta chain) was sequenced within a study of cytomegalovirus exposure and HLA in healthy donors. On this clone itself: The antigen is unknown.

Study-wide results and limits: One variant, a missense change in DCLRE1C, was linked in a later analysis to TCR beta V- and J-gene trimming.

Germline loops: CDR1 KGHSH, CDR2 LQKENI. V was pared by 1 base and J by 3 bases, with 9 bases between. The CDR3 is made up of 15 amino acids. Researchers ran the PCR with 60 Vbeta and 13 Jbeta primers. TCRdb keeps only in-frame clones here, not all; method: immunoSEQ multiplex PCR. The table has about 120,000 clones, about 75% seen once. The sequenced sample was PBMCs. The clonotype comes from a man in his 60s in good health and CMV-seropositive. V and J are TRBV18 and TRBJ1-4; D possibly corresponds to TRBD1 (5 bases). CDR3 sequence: CASSPLQTANEKLFF. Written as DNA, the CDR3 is TGTGCCAGCTCACCACTGCAGACAGCTAATGAAAAACTGTTTTTT.